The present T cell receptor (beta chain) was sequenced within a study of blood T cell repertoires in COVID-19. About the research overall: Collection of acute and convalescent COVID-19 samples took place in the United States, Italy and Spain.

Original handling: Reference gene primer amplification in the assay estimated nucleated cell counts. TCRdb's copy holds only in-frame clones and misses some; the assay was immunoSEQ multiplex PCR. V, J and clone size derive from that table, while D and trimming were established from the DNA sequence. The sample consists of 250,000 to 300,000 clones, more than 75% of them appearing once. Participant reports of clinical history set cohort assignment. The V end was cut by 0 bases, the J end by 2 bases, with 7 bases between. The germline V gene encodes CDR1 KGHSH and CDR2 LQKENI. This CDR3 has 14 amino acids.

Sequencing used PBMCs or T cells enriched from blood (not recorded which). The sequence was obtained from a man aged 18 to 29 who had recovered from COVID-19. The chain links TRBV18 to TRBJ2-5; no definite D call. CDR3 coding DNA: TGTGCCAGCTCACCACCGAACAATCAAGAGACCCAGTACTTC. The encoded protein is CASSPPNNQETQYF.